Listed here are 10 T cell receptor beta chains from one sample, sequenced in a study of technical replicates of blood from a few donors (dated by TCRdb to 2015 to 2018). The method behind the library was the immunoSEQ multiplex PCR assay. TCRdb stores this immuneACCESS table with in-frame sequences only. Part of the clones is absent; in the studies checked, under half of the shortfall reflects unresolved V genes, and no reason is known for the rest. This sample holds about 83,000 clones; around 96% were observed only once. About 0.31% of the sample is taken by the ten largest. The sequencing input was T cells isolated from PBMCs. All receptors derive from a human donor in good health.

CDR3 in amino acids: CATKPGVWVNTEAFF. The DNA for the CDR3 is TGTGCCACTAAGCCAGGGGTTTGGGTGAACACTGAAGCTTTCTTT. The rearrangement uses TRBV15 and TRBJ1-1; a possible D gene is TRBD1 (6 bases). Germline CDR1 reads LNHNV; CDR2 reads YYDKDF (reference sequence). With 9 bases removed from V and 0 bases from J, the gap between germline ends came to 17 bases. This CDR3 has 15 amino acids.

This chain links TRBV14 with TRBJ2-5; D is possibly TRBD2 (5 bases). CDR1 SGHDN and CDR2 FVKESK come from the germline V gene. The CDR3 length is 15 residues. The V end lost 4 bases, the J end lost 5 bases, and 17 bases lay between the germline ends. Here the CDR3 DNA reads TGTGCCAGCAGCCTTCCGAATGGAGGCCGGGAGACCCAGTACTTC. Amino acid sequence: CASSLPNGGRETQYF. The full variable domain, with the rest looked up from reference TRBV14 and TRBJ2-5, is EAGVTQFPSHSVIEKGQTVTLRCDPISGHDNLYWYRRVMGKEIKFLLHFVKESKQDESGMPNNRFLAERTGGTYSTLKVQPAELEDSGVYFCASSLPNGGRETQYFGPGTRLLVL.

This chain links TRBV5-4 with TRBJ2-7, with TRBD2 identical over 7 bases. Trimming removed 4 bases from V and 2 bases from J; junction bases left unmatched: 6. The CDR3 is 14 amino acids. Germline lookup yields CDR1 SGHNT and CDR2 YYREEE (reference sequence). CDR3 in amino acids: CASSLGGSTYEQYF. The CDR3 DNA reads TGTGCCAGCAGCCTCGGGGGGAGTACCTACGAGCAGTACTTC.

The CDR3 DNA reads as TGTGCCAGCAGCTTTTCCGGGACAGATAACACTGAAGCTTTCTTT. It is translated as CASSFSGTDNTEAFF. The genes are TRBV7-2 and TRBJ1-1; TRBD1 agrees at 7 bases. This CDR3 is built from 15 residues. Germline assignment: CDR1 SGHTA and CDR2 FQGNSA. V was pared by 3 bases and J by 2 bases, with 6 bases of the junction left unmatched.

This chain links TRBV13 with TRBJ2-7; D uncertain. CDR3 length: 13 amino acids. From germline, CDR1 is PRHDT and CDR2 FYEKMQ (reference sequence). The V gene lost 1 base and the J gene lost 3 bases, with 7 bases spanning the gap. CDR3 in DNA: TGTGCCAGCAGCTTAGAGAACAGCTACGAGCAGTACTTC. As protein: CASSLENSYEQYF.

The chain is built from TRBV10-1 and TRBJ1-5, with a tentative D call TRBD1 (5 bases). Per the germline V gene, CDR1 is WNHNN and CDR2 is SYGVQD (reference sequence). The CDR3 totals 15 residues. Trimming removed 0 bases from V and 4 bases from J, with 10 bases in between. This CDR3 is CASSESGGTNQPQHF. The DNA for the CDR3 is TGCGCCAGCAGTGAGTCGGGGGGTACTAATCAGCCCCAGCATTTT.

The chain carries TRBV28 and TRBJ2-1; 9 positions agree with TRBD2. From germline, CDR1 is MDHEN and CDR2 SYDVKM. The CDR3 length is 16 residues. With 5 bases clipped from V and 0 bases from J, the junction kept 5 bases outside the gene matches. CDR3 protein: CASSILAGSSYNEQFF. The CDR3 nucleotides are TGTGCCAGCAGTATACTAGCGGGTAGCTCCTACAATGAGCAGTTCTTC.

The chain couples TRBV16 to TRBJ2-1; the D gene is possibly TRBD2 (7 bases). V was trimmed by 2 bases and J by 1 base, leaving 12 bases between them. Germline CDR1 KGHSY, CDR2 FQNENV. This CDR3 region has 16 residues. The CDR3 is CASSQPRGGSYNEQFF. The DNA of the CDR3 is TGTGCCAGCAGCCAACCGAGGGGGGGTTCCTACAATGAGCAGTTCTTC. The full variable domain, rest sourced from reference TRBV16 and TRBJ2-1, is GEEVAQTPKHLVRGEGQKAKLYCAPIKGHSYVFWYQQVLKNEFKFLISFQNENVFDETGMPKERFSAKCLPNSPCSLEIQATKLEDSAVYFCASSQPRGGSYNEQFFGPGTRLTVL.

The gene calls are TRBV4-1 and TRBJ1-1; 10 nucleotides match TRBD1. The CDR3 loop spans 14 amino acids. The germline gives CDR1 MGHRA, CDR2 YSYEKL. The junction had 5 bases not matched to a gene; V was cut back by 4 bases and J by 6 bases. The CDR3 protein is CASSRPGQGPEAFF. The CDR3 coding sequence is TGCGCCAGCAGCCGACCGGGACAGGGGCCTGAAGCTTTCTTT.

The rearrangement links TRBV30 to TRBJ2-3, with 11 positions matching TRBD2. Germline loops: CDR1 GTSNPN, CDR2 SVGIG (reference sequence). Losses at the gene ends were 2 bases for V and 7 bases for J; bases not matched to a gene: 2. The CDR3 is 13 amino acids. CDR3 sequence: CAWSSSGGNTQYF. The CDR3 coding sequence is TGTGCCTGGAGTTCTAGCGGGGGGAATACGCAGTATTTT.